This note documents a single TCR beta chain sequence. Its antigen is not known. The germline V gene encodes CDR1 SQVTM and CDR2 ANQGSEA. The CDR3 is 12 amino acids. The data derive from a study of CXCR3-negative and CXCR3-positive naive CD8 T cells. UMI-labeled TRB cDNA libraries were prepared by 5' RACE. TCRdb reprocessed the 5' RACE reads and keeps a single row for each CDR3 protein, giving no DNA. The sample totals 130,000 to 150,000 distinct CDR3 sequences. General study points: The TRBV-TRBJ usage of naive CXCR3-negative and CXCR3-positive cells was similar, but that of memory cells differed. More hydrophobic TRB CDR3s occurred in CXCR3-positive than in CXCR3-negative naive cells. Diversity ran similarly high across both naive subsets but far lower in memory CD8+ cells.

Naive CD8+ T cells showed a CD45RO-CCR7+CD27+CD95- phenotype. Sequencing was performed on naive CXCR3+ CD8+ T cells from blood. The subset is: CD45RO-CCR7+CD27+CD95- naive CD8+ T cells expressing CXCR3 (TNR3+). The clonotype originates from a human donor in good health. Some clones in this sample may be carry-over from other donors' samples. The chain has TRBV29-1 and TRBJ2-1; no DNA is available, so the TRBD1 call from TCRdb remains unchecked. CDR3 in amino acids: CSVSTAHNEQFF.